These 8 T cell receptor beta chains came from one sample sequenced in a study of type 1 regulatory T cells. TCRdb redid the calling of the reads with MiXCR, one entry per CDR3 protein. The sample carries some 21,000 distinct CDR3 sequences, less than 60% recorded once. The antigens these receptors bind are not known. The sequencing sample was made of cultured T cells, either the whole culture or a sorted T cell fraction (not recorded which). The source is a human donor in good health.

The chain combines TRBV6-2 or TRBV6-3 with TRBJ2-2; possible D gene TRBD1, 5 bases. CDR1 MNHEY and CDR2 SVGEGT come from the germline V gene. V was pared by 7 bases and J by 5 bases, with 11 bases between. This CDR3 contains 13 residues. The DNA of the CDR3 is TGTGCCAGCAAAAAGGGGTTGACCGGGGAGCTGTTTTTT. It specifies CASKKGLTGELFF.

This clonotype appeared a single time. The V call is TRBV20-1, the J call TRBJ2-3; D may match TRBD1 or TRBD2 (5 bases each). V was cut by 0 bases and J by 6 bases, with 19 bases left in between. This CDR3 has 16 amino acids. The V gene's germline CDR1 is DFQATT and CDR2 SNEGSKA (reference sequence). In nucleotides, the CDR3 is TGCAGTGCTAGAGATATCCCAGGGCGGGCTGCGGATACGCAGTATTTT. Protein sequence: CSARDIPGRAADTQYF.

The V and J genes are TRBV12-3 or TRBV12-4 and TRBJ2-1; tentatively, D is TRBD1 (7 bases). The CDR3 is 17 residues long. Trimming took 6 bases from V and 2 from J, leaving 20 bases between them. Written as DNA, the CDR3 is TGTGCCAGCAGAACCCACGCGGGACAGAGAGCCTACAATGAGCAGTTCTTC. This codes for CASRTHAGQRAYNEQFF.

This clonotype occurred a few times. The chain links TRBV29-1 to TRBJ1-1, with D possibly matching TRBD1 (5 bases). Germline V lookup: CDR1 SQVTM, CDR2 ANQGSEA. CDR3 length equals 16 residues. The CDR3 is CRKNGGRRFRNTEAFF. In DNA form, the CDR3 reads TGCAGAAAAAATGGGGGACGGCGTTTTCGGAACACTGAAGCTTTCTTT.

V usage is TRBV6-1 and J usage is TRBJ1-2, with a weak D call TRBD1 (5 bases). Germline CDR1 MNHNS, CDR2 SASEGT. Trimming took off 1 base at V and 0 bases at J, with 9 bases between the two ends. There are 15 residues in the CDR3. This CDR3 is CASSEEGRANYGYTF. The CDR3 DNA follows: TGTGCCAGCAGTGAAGAGGGCAGGGCTAACTATGGCTACACCTTC.

V is TRBV29-1 and J is TRBJ1-1, with D perhaps TRBD1 (5 bases). The V end was cut by 4 bases, the J end by 2 bases, with 14 bases between. Germline V gives CDR1 SQVTM, CDR2 ANQGSEA. The CDR3 covers 14 residues. CDR3 region: CSVGYRQINTEAFF. The CDR3, as DNA: TGCAGCGTTGGTTATCGACAGATTAACACTGAAGCTTTCTTT. Using reference TRBV29-1 and TRBJ1-1 for the parts outside the CDR3, the full variable domain is SAVISQKPSRDICQRGTSLTIQCQVDSQVTMMFWYRQQPGQSLTLIATANQGSEATYESGFVIDKFPISRPNLTFSTLTVSNMSPEDSSIYLCSVGYRQINTEAFFGQGTRLTVV.

The V gene is TRBV20-1, the J gene TRBJ2-6; D is perhaps TRBD1 or TRBD2 (5 bases each). The CDR3 consists of 19 residues. V was clipped by 2 bases and J by 3 bases, with 23 bases between them. Germline assignment: CDR1 DFQATT and CDR2 SNEGSKA (reference sequence). The CDR3, as DNA: TGCAGTGCTAGACCCCCTCCCGGGGCGAGTATGGTTGGGGCCAACGTCCTGACTTTC. This gives the protein CSARPPPGASMVGANVLTF.

CDR3 nucleotide sequence: TGTGCCTGGATTGGGGACAGGGGGCGGTACTATAATTCACCCCTCCACTTT. Amino acids: CAWIGDRGRYYNSPLHF. This chain uses TRBV30 with TRBJ1-6; 12 bases map to TRBD1. CDR1 is GTSNPN, CDR2 SVGIG, per germline (reference sequence). The CDR3 has 17 amino acids. J gave up 3 bases and V 4 bases, and 7 bases lay outside the gene matches.